This is a list of T cell receptor beta chains from one sample in a study of spatial heterogeneity in lung cancer. TCRdb ran MiXCR on the 5' RACE reads and lists one entry per CDR3 protein. The sample has some 5,000 distinct CDR3 sequences; roughly 8% are singletons. The sequencing here drew on lung tumor tissue, taken at surgery. Receptors originate from a female donor with early-stage non-small cell lung cancer. The CDR3 runs from the conserved cysteine through the conserved F or W. The D gene is left open where the match is weak. Each size is once, few or many counts, or a class when the clone is expanded.

CDR3nt,CDR3aa,d_gene,abundance,v_gene,j_gene
TGTGCCACCAGCAGAGATCTCCAGGGGAACACTGAAGCTTTCTTT,CATSRDLQGNTEAFF,.,many,TRBV15,TRBJ1-1
TGCGCCAGCAGCCAAGGAGGGATCCGGGACTCGTCCTACAATGAGCAGTTCTTC,CASSQGGIRDSSYNEQFF,.,many,TRBV4-3,TRBJ2-1